This entry lists 3 T cell receptor beta chains sequenced from one sample in a study of T cell responses to AZD1222 COVID-19 vaccine. Produced via immunoSEQ multiplex PCR; TCRdb's table is partial and in-frame only. The data show some 140,000 clones, roughly 94% seen once. Specimen: peripheral blood, collected on day 0 of AZD1222 vaccination. Every receptor here comes from an adult in good health.

The V call is TRBV5-6, the J call TRBJ2-7, with 9 bases that match TRBD1. CDR3 size: 14 residues. Losses at the gene ends were 0 bases for V and 4 bases for J; bases not matched to a gene: 2. Germline V CDR1 and CDR2: SGHDT, YYEEEE. The CDR3 DNA sequence: TGTGCCAGCAGCTTGGGGACAGGGGCTTACGAGCAGTACTTC. Residues: CASSLGTGAYEQYF.

The V call is TRBV5-6, the J call TRBJ2-5; 7 bases match TRBD1. Unmatched junction bases numbered 3, after V lost 2 bases and J lost 2 bases. Germline V gene sequence: CDR1 SGHDT, CDR2 YYEEEE. This CDR3 region has 14 residues. As DNA, the CDR3 is TGTGCCAGCAGCTTAGTGACAGGGCAAGAGACCCAGTACTTC. Amino acids: CASSLVTGQETQYF. The entire variable domain, with the rest obtained from reference TRBV5-6 and TRBJ2-5, is as follows: DAGVTQSPTHLIKTRGQQVTLRCSPKSGHDTVSWYQQALGQGPQFIFQYYEEEERQRGNFPDRFSGHQFPNYSSELNVNALLLGDSALYLCASSLVTGQETQYFGPGTRLLVL.

V is TRBV5-4 and J is TRBJ2-2; 7 nucleotides match TRBD1. CDR1 is SGHNT, CDR2 YYREEE, per germline (reference sequence). CDR3 length equals 15 residues. Trimming removed 2 bases from V and 5 bases from J; junction bases left unmatched: 6. This CDR3 reads CASSFRQGWTGELFF. The CDR3 DNA sequence: TGTGCCAGCAGCTTCCGACAGGGTTGGACCGGGGAGCTGTTTTTT. Full variable domain (rest looked up from reference TRBV5-4 and TRBJ2-2): ETGVTQSPTHLIKTRGQQVTLRCSSQSGHNTVSWYQQALGQGPQFIFQYYREEENGRGNFPPRFSGLQFPNYSSELNVNALELDDSALYLCASSFRQGWTGELFFGEGSRLTVL.